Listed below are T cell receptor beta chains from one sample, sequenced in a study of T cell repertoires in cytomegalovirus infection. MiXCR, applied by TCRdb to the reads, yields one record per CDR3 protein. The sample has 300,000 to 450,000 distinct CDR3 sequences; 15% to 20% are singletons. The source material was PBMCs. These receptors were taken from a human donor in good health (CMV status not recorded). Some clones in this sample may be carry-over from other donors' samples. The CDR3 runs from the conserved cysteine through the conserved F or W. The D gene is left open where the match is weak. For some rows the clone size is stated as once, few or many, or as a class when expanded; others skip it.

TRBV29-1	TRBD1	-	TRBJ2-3	CSVGRQGDWDTQYF	TGCAGCGTCGGCCGACAGGGGGATTGGGATACGCAGTATTTT
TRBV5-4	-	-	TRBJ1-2	CASSQGGDYGYTF	TGTGCCAGCAGCCAAGGGGGGGACTATGGCTACACCTTC
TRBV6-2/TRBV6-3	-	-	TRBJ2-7	CASSYGLAGEQYF	TGTGCCAGCAGTTACGGGCTAGCAGGCGAGCAGTACTTC
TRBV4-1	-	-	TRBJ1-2	CASSQDLGQGYTF	TGTGCCAGCAGCCAAGATTTGGGGCAAGGCTACACCTTC
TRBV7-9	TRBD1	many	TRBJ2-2	CASSLTGTGRGELFF	TGTGCCAGCAGCCTCACGGGGACAGGTCGCGGGGAGCTGTTTTTT
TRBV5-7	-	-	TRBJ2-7	CASSRRKIRYEQYF	TGTGCCAGCAGCCGCCGGAAAATTAGGTACGAGCAGTACTTC
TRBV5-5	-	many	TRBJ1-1	CASSLGPSGTEAFF	TGTGCCAGCAGCTTGGGACCCTCTGGGACTGAAGCTTTCTTT
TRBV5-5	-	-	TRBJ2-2	CASSAGQNTGELFF	TGTGCCAGCAGCGCAGGACAGAACACCGGGGAGCTGTTTTTT
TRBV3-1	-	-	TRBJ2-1	CASSQEKGGTPYNEQFF	TGTGCCAGCAGCCAAGAGAAGGGTGGGACTCCTTACAATGAGCAGTTCTTC
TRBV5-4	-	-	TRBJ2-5	CASSLEKTPETQYF	TGTGCCAGCAGCCTAGAAAAGACTCCAGAGACCCAGTACTTC
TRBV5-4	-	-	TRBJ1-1	CASSFSRRDNTEAFF	TGTGCCAGCAGCTTTAGTAGGAGGGACAACACTGAAGCTTTCTTT
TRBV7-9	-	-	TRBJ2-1	CASSLEASRSEQFF	TGTGCCAGCAGCTTAGAGGCCTCCAGGTCTGAGCAGTTCTTC
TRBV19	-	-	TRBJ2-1	CASSIRGTYNEQFF	TGTGCCAGTAGTATTAGGGGAACCTACAATGAGCAGTTCTTC
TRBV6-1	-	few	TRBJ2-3	CASSEGQPDTQYF	TGTGCCAGCAGTGAAGGACAGCCAGATACGCAGTATTTT